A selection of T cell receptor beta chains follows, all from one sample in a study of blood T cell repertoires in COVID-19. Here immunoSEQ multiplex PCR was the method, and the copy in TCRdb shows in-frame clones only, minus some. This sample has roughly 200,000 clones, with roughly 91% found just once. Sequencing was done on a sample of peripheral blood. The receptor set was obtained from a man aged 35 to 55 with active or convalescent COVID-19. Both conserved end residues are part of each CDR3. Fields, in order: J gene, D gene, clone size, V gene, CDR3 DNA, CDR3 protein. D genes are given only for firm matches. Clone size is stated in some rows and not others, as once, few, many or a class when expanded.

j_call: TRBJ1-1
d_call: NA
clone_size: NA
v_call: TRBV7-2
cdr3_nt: TGTGCCAGCAGCTTAGCGCGGGGTTCCACTGAAGCTTTCTTT
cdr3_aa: CASSLARGSTEAFF

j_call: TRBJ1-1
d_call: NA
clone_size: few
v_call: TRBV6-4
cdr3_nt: TGTGCCAGCAGTTTAGAGCGGGGGAACACTGAAGCTTTCTTT
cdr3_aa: CASSLERGNTEAFF

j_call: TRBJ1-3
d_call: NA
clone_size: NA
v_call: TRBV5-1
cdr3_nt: TGCGCCAGCAGCTTGATAGGGGGGGACACCATATATTTT
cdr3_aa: CASSLIGGDTIYF

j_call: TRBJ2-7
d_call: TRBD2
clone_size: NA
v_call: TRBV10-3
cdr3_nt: TGTGCCATCAGTGTTACGGCGGGAGGTAACGAGCAGTACTTC
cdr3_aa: CAISVTAGGNEQYF

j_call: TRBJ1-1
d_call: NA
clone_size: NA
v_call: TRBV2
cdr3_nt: TGTGCCACCCAGAGCAGGGAAAACACTGAAGCTTTCTTT
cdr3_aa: CATQSRENTEAFF

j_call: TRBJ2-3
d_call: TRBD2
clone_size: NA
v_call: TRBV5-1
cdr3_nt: TGCGCCAGCAGCTTGAAAGGGACTAGCGGTAACACAGATACGCAGTATTTT
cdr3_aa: CASSLKGTSGNTDTQYF

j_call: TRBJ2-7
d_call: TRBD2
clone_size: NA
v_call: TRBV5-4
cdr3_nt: TGTGCCAGCAGCCTTAGCGGGCCGTCCTACGAGCAGTACTTC
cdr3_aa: CASSLSGPSYEQYF

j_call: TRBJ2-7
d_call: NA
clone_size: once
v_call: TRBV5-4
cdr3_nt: TGTGCCAGCAGCTTACTACTGGGTCCCTACGAGCAGTACTTC
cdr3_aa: CASSLLLGPYEQYF

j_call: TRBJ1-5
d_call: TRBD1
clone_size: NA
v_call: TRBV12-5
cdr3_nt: TGTGCTAGTGGTTTGACCTCGACAGGGTTTGGCAATCAGCCCCAGCATTTT
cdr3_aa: CASGLTSTGFGNQPQHF

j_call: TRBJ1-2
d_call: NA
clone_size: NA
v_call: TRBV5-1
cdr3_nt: TGCGCCAGCAGCTATGACAGTCTTAACTATGGCTACACCTTC
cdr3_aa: CASSYDSLNYGYTF

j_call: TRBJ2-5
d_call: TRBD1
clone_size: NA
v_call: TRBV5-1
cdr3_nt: TGCGCCAGCGGACAGGGGGATGCGCAAGAGACCCAGTACTTC
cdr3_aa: CASGQGDAQETQYF

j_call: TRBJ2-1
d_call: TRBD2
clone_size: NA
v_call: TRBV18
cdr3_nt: TGTGCCAGCTCACCAACTAGCGGGAATTCCTACAATGAGCAGTTCTTC
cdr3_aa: CASSPTSGNSYNEQFF

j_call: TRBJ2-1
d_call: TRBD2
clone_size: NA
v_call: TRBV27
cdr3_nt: TGTGCCAGCTGGGAGGGACTAGCGGCCTCCTACAATGAGCAGTTCTTC
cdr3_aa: CASWEGLAASYNEQFF

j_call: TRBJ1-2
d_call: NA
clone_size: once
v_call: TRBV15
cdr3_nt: TGTGCCACCAGCAGAGAGACAGCCATCTATGGCTACACCTTC
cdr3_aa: CATSRETAIYGYTF

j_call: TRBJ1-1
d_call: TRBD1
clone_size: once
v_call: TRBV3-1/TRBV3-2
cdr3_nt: TGTGCCAGCAGTCAGGGGACAGGTCAGAACACTGAAGCTTTCTTT
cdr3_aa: CASSQGTGQNTEAFF

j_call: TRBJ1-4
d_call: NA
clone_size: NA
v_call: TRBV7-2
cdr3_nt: TGTGCCAGCAGCTTAAGCTTAGGGAGGGAAGAAAAACTGTTTTTT
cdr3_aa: CASSLSLGREEKLFF

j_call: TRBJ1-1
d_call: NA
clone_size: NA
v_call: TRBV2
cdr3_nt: TGTGCCAGCAGTGAAAGGCGGTACACTGAAGCTTTCTTT
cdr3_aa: CASSERRYTEAFF

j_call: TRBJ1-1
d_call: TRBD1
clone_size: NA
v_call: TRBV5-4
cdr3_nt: TGTGCCAGCAGCCCTGCCCGACTGACAGGGGGCAGAACTGAAGCTTTCTTT
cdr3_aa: CASSPARLTGGRTEAFF

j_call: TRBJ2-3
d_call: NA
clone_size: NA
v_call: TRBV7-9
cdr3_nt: TGTGCCAGCAGGGATGACAGACTCACAGATACGCAGTATTTT
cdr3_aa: CASRDDRLTDTQYF

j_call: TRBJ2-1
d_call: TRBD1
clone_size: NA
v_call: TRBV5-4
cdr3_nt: TGTGCCAGCAGCCGAACAGGGGGCGGTGAGCAGTTCTTC
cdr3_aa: CASSRTGGGEQFF

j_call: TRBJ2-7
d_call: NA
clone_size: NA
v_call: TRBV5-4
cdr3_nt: TGTGCCAGCAGCTTGTGGGGCAACTACGAGCAGTACTTC
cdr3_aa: CASSLWGNYEQYF

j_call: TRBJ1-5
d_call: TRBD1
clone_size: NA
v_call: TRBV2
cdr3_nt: TGTGCCAGCAGGGGACAGATTGACGGTCAGCCCCAGCATTTT
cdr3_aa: CASRGQIDGQPQHF

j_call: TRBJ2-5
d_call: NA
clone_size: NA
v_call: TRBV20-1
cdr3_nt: TGCAGTGCTAGTTTCGGGAAAGACACCCAGTACTTC
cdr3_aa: CSASFGKDTQYF